This T cell receptor (beta chain) derives from a study of blood T cell repertoires in COVID-19. The table came from immunoSEQ multiplex PCR; TCRdb's copy has only in-frame clones and leaves some out. The sample lists about 250,000 clones; around 89% were seen once. This CDR3 is built from 14 residues. Germline loops: CDR1 MDHEN, CDR2 SYDVKM. V was trimmed by 5 bases and J by 10 bases, leaving 15 bases between them. This receptor was obtained from a woman in her 50s who had recovered from COVID-19. Sequencing input: PBMCs or T cells enriched from blood (not recorded which). The rearrangement uses TRBV28 and TRBJ1-6; D unresolved. Here the CDR3 DNA reads TGTGCCAGCAGTCCCCCGCCTAAATACTCACCCCTCCACTTT. This gives the protein CASSPPPKYSPLHF.